These 5 T cell receptor beta chains came from one sample sequenced in a study of glioma-infiltrating T cells. TCR alpha and beta CDR3 regions were amplified from RNA using iRepertoire nested multiplex PCR. MiXCR was run by TCRdb on the multiplex PCR reads, yielding one entry per CDR3 protein. The sample lists about 140,000 distinct CDR3 sequences, about two fifths occurring once. Sequences were obtained from glioma tissue, nonneoplastic brain tissue, or PBMCs (not recorded which). The source is a human donor with low-grade glioma or glioblastoma, undergoing nonglioma brain surgery, or in good health (not recorded which).

This clonotype appeared many times. The V and J genes are TRBV6-1 and TRBJ2-1; TRBD2 might be the D (6 bases). The V and J ends lost 6 bases and 8 bases respectively, with 17 bases between them. CDR1 is MNHNS and CDR2 is SASEGT in the germline V gene. This CDR3 has 14 residues. The CDR3 protein is CASRETSSNDEQFF. CDR3 DNA: TGTGCCAGCAGGGAAACTAGCTCGAACGATGAGCAGTTCTTC.

This clonotype was seen only a few times. The chain uses TRBV7-2 and TRBJ2-3; the D gene is possibly TRBD2 (6 bases). The CDR3 sequence is 13 residues long. The V end lost 4 bases, the J end lost 7 bases, and 12 bases lay between the germline ends. Germline V gene lookup returns CDR1 SGHTA and CDR2 FQGNSA. The CDR3 coding sequence is TGTGCCAGCAGCTCCGGGGGAGGTAATACGCAGTATTTT. Protein: CASSSGGGNTQYF.

This clonotype has a handful of counts. This rearrangement joins TRBV7-2 to TRBJ1-1; D might be TRBD1 (5 bases). The CDR3 length is 14 residues. Deletions cut 6 bases from V and 4 bases from J, with 15 bases between. The germline CDR1 and CDR2 sequences are SGHTA and FQGNSA. The CDR3 DNA follows: TGTGCCAGCAGGGGGCTAGCTGGAATCACTGAAGCTTTCTTT. This codes for CASRGLAGITEAFF.

The table lists this clonotype with a count of one. The J gene is TRBJ2-5, the V gene TRBV12-3 or TRBV12-4; D might be TRBD1 (7 bases). Trimming cost V 5 bases and J 5 bases, with 15 bases left between them. The CDR3 length is 14 residues. The CDR3 sequence is CASSTGALAETQYF. The CDR3 nucleotides are TGTGCCAGCAGTACAGGGGCTCTAGCGGAGACCCAGTACTTC.

V usage is TRBV6-2 or TRBV6-3 and J usage is TRBJ2-3; 8 bases are shared with TRBD2. The ends lost 9 bases at V and 3 bases at J; junction bases unmatched: 8. There are 14 residues in the CDR3. The germline V gene encodes CDR1 MNHEY and CDR2 SVGEGT. CDR3 in DNA: TGTGCCAGGAGCAGAGCGGGAGTGACAGATACGCAGTATTTT. Its protein product is CARSRAGVTDTQYF.